The 18 T cell receptor beta chains in this list originate from one sample, sequenced in a study of blood T cells in healthy people across ages. Primed by a sample-barcoded 5' primer and a J-beta primer mix, a second PCR proceeded for about 6 to 12 cycles. TCRdb re-called the 5' RACE reads with MiXCR, one entry per CDR3 protein. The sample shows about 1.5 million distinct CDR3 sequences, under 55% of them seen only once. Sequencing input: blood. The receptors derive from a woman between 18 and 30 years old in good health.

The chain joins TRBV4-3 to TRBJ1-4, with D perhaps matching TRBD1 (5 bases). The CDR3 runs 14 residues. Trimming removed 4 bases from V and 7 bases from J, with 13 bases in between. Germline CDR1 reads LGHNA; CDR2 reads YSLEER. In DNA form, the CDR3 reads TGCGCCAGCAGCCCCAGCGGGGGGGTTGAAAAACTGTTTTTT. It yields the protein CASSPSGGVEKLFF.

The V gene is TRBV6-2 or TRBV6-3, the J gene TRBJ1-1; tentative D call: TRBD1 (5 bases). Germline loops: CDR1 MNHEY, CDR2 SVGEGT. The V end was cut by 6 bases, the J end by 0 bases, with 14 bases between. There are 15 residues in the CDR3. This CDR3 reads CASSSGVRLNTEAFF. The CDR3, as DNA: TGTGCCAGCAGCTCGGGGGTCCGGTTGAACACTGAAGCTTTCTTT.

The V call is TRBV11-3, the J call TRBJ2-3, with D perhaps matching TRBD1 or TRBD2 (5 bases each). V gave up 5 bases and J gave up 4 bases, with 13 bases separating them. Germline V gene sequence: CDR1 SGHNT, CDR2 YENEEA. The CDR3 runs 14 residues. The CDR3 here is CASSNRDLADTQYF. The CDR3 DNA follows: TGTGCCAGCAGCAACCGGGACCTCGCAGATACGCAGTATTTT.

This clonotype was picked up a small number of times. The chain links TRBV6-2 or TRBV6-3 to TRBJ2-5; TRBD1 is a possible D gene (5 bases). The better agreement between TRBJ2-7 and the DNA end casts doubt on the J call. Germline V gene lookup returns CDR1 MNHEY and CDR2 SVGEGT. This CDR3 region has 15 residues. Here the CDR3 DNA reads TGTGCCAGCAGTTACTCAGGGCAGGGCATCCACGAGCAGTACTTC. This translates into CASSYSGQGIHEQYF.

Only a few counts were recorded for this clonotype. The J gene is TRBJ2-3, the V gene TRBV20-1, with a possible D match to TRBD2 (7 bases). The germline CDR1 and CDR2 sequences are DFQATT and SNEGSKA (reference sequence). The CDR3 is made up of 17 amino acids. V was pared by 3 bases and J by 5 bases, with 24 bases between. The CDR3 loop reads CSASAAGVVGGGDTQYF. CDR3 nucleotide sequence: TGCAGTGCTAGTGCTGCGGGAGTCGTGGGGGGCGGAGATACGCAGTATTTT.

The chain employs TRBV7-9 and TRBJ2-3; perhaps TRBD1 as D (5 bases). Per germline, CDR1 SEHNR and CDR2 FQNEAQ (reference sequence). Trimming stripped 5 bases from V and 2 bases from J, with 20 bases between. This CDR3 contains 17 residues. CDR3 nucleotide sequence: TGTGCCAGCAGCCATCATTCGAACAGGAACCACACAGATACGCAGTATTTT. Protein: CASSHHSNRNHTDTQYF.

The table lists this clonotype with a few counts. The rearrangement links TRBV20-1 to TRBJ2-7; weak D call: TRBD1 (6 bases). Germline CDR1 reads DFQATT; CDR2 reads SNEGSKA (reference sequence). The length of the CDR3 is 14 residues. Trimming left V 0 bases short and J 4 bases short, with 13 bases between. The CDR3 nucleotides are TGCAGTGCTAGAGATGGCCAGGGGCTTTACGAGCAGTACTTC. As protein: CSARDGQGLYEQYF.

This chain links TRBV27 with TRBJ2-1; D remains ambiguous. The CDR3 is 12 amino acids. Trimming shortened V by 2 bases and J by 9 bases, and 8 bases separated the two germline ends. CDR1 and CDR2 (germline): MNHEY, SMNVEV (reference sequence). CDR3 DNA sequence: TGTGCCAGCAGTTTAACAGTAGGTGAGCAGTTCTTC. Its translation is CASSLTVGEQFF.

This clonotype was picked up a small number of times. The V gene is TRBV20-1, the J gene TRBJ2-1; the match to TRBD1 covers 7 bases. Trimming cost V 3 bases and J 0 bases; bases outside gene matches: 11. The CDR3 sequence is 17 residues long. Germline CDR1 DFQATT, CDR2 SNEGSKA (reference sequence). The CDR3 loop reads CSARGDSPSLSYNEQFF. The CDR3 DNA is TGCAGTGCTAGGGGGGACAGCCCGAGTCTCTCCTACAATGAGCAGTTCTTC.

V usage is TRBV7-6 and J usage is TRBJ1-2; TRBD1 matches 7 bases. J was trimmed by 6 bases and V by 1 base; bases with no gene match: 14. CDR1 and CDR2 from the germline V gene are SGHVS and FNYEAQ. This CDR3 contains 17 residues. This CDR3 is CASSLVGGSSPFHGYTF. In DNA form, the CDR3 reads TGTGCCAGCAGCTTAGTAGGGGGCAGCTCTCCATTCCATGGCTACACCTTC.

At least ten counts were recorded for this clonotype. V usage is TRBV12-3 or TRBV12-4 and J usage is TRBJ2-3, with unresolved D. CDR3 size: 12 residues. Trimming left V 6 bases short and J 5 bases short, with 9 bases between. CDR3 in amino acids: CASSSRRDTQYF. CDR3 nucleotide sequence: TGTGCCAGCAGCTCCAGGAGAGATACGCAGTATTTT.

The rearrangement links TRBV12-3 or TRBV12-4 to TRBJ1-1; D might be TRBD1 (5 bases). Trimming cost V 6 bases and J 6 bases, with 14 bases left between them. The CDR3 spans 13 residues. The CDR3 sequence is CASRPSGLPEAFF. DNA for the CDR3: TGTGCCAGCAGACCATCAGGGTTACCTGAAGCTTTCTTT.

Details on this clonotype: A much larger clone sits a single nucleotide away, making a read error possible. This chain joins TRBV10-3 and TRBJ2-5, with TRBD2 matching over 9 bases. This CDR3 spans 16 amino acids. Germline V gene lookup returns CDR1 ENHRY and CDR2 SYGVKD. Trimming at V came to 3 bases and at J to 11 bases, leaving 16 bases not matched to a gene. The CDR3 loop reads CAISESPGLAVSEQYF. CDR3 bases: TGTGCCATCAGTGAAAGCCCGGGACTAGCCGTCTCTGAGCAGTACTTC.

V usage is TRBV18 and J usage is TRBJ2-3, with TRBD2 identical over 9 bases. The V gene end was trimmed by 3 bases and the J gene end by 3 bases; junction bases not matched to a gene: 7. Germline assignment: CDR1 KGHSH and CDR2 LQKENI. This CDR3 contains 16 residues. Here the CDR3 reads CASSPPGLALTDTQYF. CDR3 sequence (DNA): TGTGCCAGCTCACCCCCGGGACTAGCTTTGACAGATACGCAGTATTTT.

V and J are TRBV7-9 and TRBJ1-4; D is undetermined. Trimming pared 4 bases from V and 0 bases from J, leaving 12 bases between. The CDR3 extends over 16 amino acids. Per the germline V gene, CDR1 is SEHNR and CDR2 is FQNEAQ (reference sequence). CDR3 loop: CASSSTQAPTNEKLFF. The DNA of the CDR3 is TGTGCCAGCAGCTCGACCCAAGCCCCAACTAATGAAAAACTGTTTTTT.

The rearrangement uses TRBV6-6 and TRBJ2-1; D remains ambiguous. Trimming removed 0 bases at V and 12 bases at J, with 15 bases between. CDR3 length equals 14 residues. Germline V gives CDR1 MNHNY, CDR2 SVGAGI (reference sequence). The CDR3 region has the DNA TGTGCCAGCAGTTACTCTTTACGTACAATGATGCAGTTCTTC. Residues: CASSYSLRTMMQFF.

A few counts support this clonotype. The chain carries TRBV29-1 and TRBJ2-7; 7 bases are a match to TRBD2. V shed 4 bases and J 7 bases; nucleotides not matched to a gene: 10. Germline assignment: CDR1 SQVTM and CDR2 ANQGSEA. The CDR3 runs 13 residues. The CDR3 loop reads CSVAGRSYNEQYF. CDR3 coding DNA: TGCAGCGTTGCCGGGAGGAGTTACAATGAGCAGTACTTC.

This rearrangement joins TRBV29-1 to TRBJ2-1, with D possibly TRBD2 on 5 matching bases. Trimming pared 3 bases from V and 3 bases from J, leaving 15 bases between. Germline CDR1 SQVTM, CDR2 ANQGSEA. This CDR3 is built from 15 residues. CDR3 loop: CSVEGITRRYNEQFF. CDR3 coding DNA: TGCAGCGTTGAGGGCATTACTAGGCGCTACAATGAGCAGTTCTTC.